A single sample is the source of the 8 T cell receptor beta chains below, sequenced in a study of blood T cell repertoires in COVID-19 (dated by TCRdb to about 2020). Libraries were made using the immunoSEQ multiplex PCR assay. This immuneACCESS table, as held by TCRdb, lists in-frame sequences with V and J called but not all clones. Of the missing ones, under half trace to an unresolved V gene in checked studies; the others have no known cause. The sample has hundreds of thousands of clones on record, about 87% of them singletons. Of the sample, approximately 6% falls within the top ten clones. The sequencing sample was made of peripheral blood. All receptors come from a woman aged 25 to 39 with COVID-19, enrolled during active disease.

The chain carries TRBV7-9 and TRBJ2-5; D not certain. The V end was cut by 6 bases, the J end by 1 base, with 15 bases between. Germline V gives CDR1 SEHNR, CDR2 FQNEAQ (reference sequence). The CDR3 covers 15 residues. CDR3 loop: CASSFPRTTQETQYF. In DNA form, the CDR3 reads TGTGCCAGCAGTTTCCCCCGAACAACCCAAGAGACCCAGTACTTC.

The chain recombines TRBV18 with TRBJ2-1; TRBD2 agrees at 10 bases. The V and J ends lost 2 bases and 8 bases, in that order; junction bases with no gene match: 0. CDR3 length: 13 amino acids. Germline values: CDR1 KGHSH, CDR2 LQKENI. CDR3 sequence reads: CASSPGLADEQFF. In DNA form, the CDR3 reads TGTGCCAGCTCACCAGGACTAGCGGATGAGCAGTTCTTC.

This chain links TRBV3-1 (or the pseudogene TRBV3-2) with TRBJ1-5; 9 positions match TRBD1. The CDR3 spans 17 residues. CDR1 and CDR2 from the germline V gene are LGHDT and YNNKEL (reference sequence). Trimming took 4 bases from V and 7 from J; bases not matched to a gene: 14. This chain's CDR3 is CASSPGQGKLVMQPQHF. In DNA, the CDR3 is TGTGCCAGCAGCCCCGGACAGGGGAAGTTAGTGATGCAGCCCCAGCATTTT.

The chain carries TRBV6-5 and TRBJ1-1; tentative D call: TRBD1 (6 bases). There are 14 residues in the CDR3. The germline V and J ends were trimmed by 6 bases and 6 bases, with 17 bases remaining between them. The germline V gene has CDR1 MNHEY and CDR2 SVGAGI. The CDR3 DNA reads as TGTGCCAGCAGCCTGACAGGTAGATTTGCTGAAGCTTTCTTT. It codes for CASSLTGRFAEAFF.

This clone was counted only a few times. This chain connects TRBV5-5 to TRBJ1-6; D remains ambiguous. The germline V gene encodes CDR1 SGHKS and CDR2 YYEKEE (reference sequence). CDR3 length: 14 amino acids. V lost 0 bases to trimming and J lost 8 bases, with 9 bases between them. CDR3 region: CASSLGTPYSPLHF. The CDR3 DNA is TGTGCCAGCAGCTTGGGCACACCGTATTCACCCCTCCACTTT.

The rearrangement joins TRBV5-1 to TRBJ2-2, with 13 nucleotides matching TRBD2. The CDR3 loop spans 18 amino acids. The germline V gene has CDR1 SGHRS and CDR2 YFSETQ. Germline trimming cut 4 bases from V and 3 bases from J; bases unmatched to any gene: 9. CDR3 DNA sequence: TGCGCCAGCAGCCTTCCACTAGCGGGAGGGACTCACACCGGGGAGCTGTTTTTT. This gives the protein CASSLPLAGGTHTGELFF.

The chain combines TRBV28 with TRBJ2-5; 12 bases are a match to TRBD1. V shed 4 bases, J shed 5 bases, and the junction held 5 bases outside the gene matches. Germline V gives CDR1 MDHEN, CDR2 SYDVKM. The CDR3 length is 15 residues. CDR3 region: CASSSRDRGLETQYF. As DNA, the CDR3 is TGTGCCAGCAGTTCCCGGGACAGGGGGCTGGAGACCCAGTACTTC.

The J gene is TRBJ2-1, the V gene TRBV5-1, with TRBD1 matching 8 bases. V was pared by 3 bases and J by 9 bases, with 8 bases of the junction left unmatched. CDR1 is SGHRS and CDR2 is YFSETQ in the germline V gene. The CDR3 covers 14 residues. The CDR3 loop is CASSYDRGWGEQFF. The CDR3 DNA is TGCGCCAGCAGCTACGACAGGGGCTGGGGTGAGCAGTTCTTC.